Below, one T cell receptor beta chain is given with its context. Its antigen is unknown. A read error may be the cause here, since a much bigger clone is one base away. Amplified TCR beta CDR3 regions derived from RNA transcripts. TCR CDR3 regions were first amplified by RT-PCR with HTBI primers. Using its own MiXCR run on the multiplex PCR reads, TCRdb lists one record per CDR3 protein. Of a few hundred thousand distinct CDR3 sequences in the sample, 46% are singletons; the top ten hold around 8%. Each diagnosis drew on symptoms, thyroxine, TRAb, thyroid ultrasound and orbital computed tomography findings. The source of the sample is a study of T cells in Graves' hyperthyroidism and ophthalmopathy. The study, taken as a whole, reports: Before onset, ophthalmopathy was predicted by the model a median about 6.2 months earlier.

Germline assignment: CDR1 DFQATT and CDR2 SNEGSKA (reference sequence). The length of the CDR3 is 13 residues. V lost 5 bases, J lost 2 bases, and 12 bases lay in between. The chain couples TRBV20-1 to TRBJ2-5, with D possibly matching TRBD1 (5 bases). The sequencing input was peripheral blood or thyroid tissue (not recorded which). The clonotype comes from a young woman with Graves' hyperthyroidism. The CDR3, as DNA: TGCAGTGCTCTGCTTAGGGGACAAGAGACCCAGTACTTC. It encodes CSALLRGQETQYF.